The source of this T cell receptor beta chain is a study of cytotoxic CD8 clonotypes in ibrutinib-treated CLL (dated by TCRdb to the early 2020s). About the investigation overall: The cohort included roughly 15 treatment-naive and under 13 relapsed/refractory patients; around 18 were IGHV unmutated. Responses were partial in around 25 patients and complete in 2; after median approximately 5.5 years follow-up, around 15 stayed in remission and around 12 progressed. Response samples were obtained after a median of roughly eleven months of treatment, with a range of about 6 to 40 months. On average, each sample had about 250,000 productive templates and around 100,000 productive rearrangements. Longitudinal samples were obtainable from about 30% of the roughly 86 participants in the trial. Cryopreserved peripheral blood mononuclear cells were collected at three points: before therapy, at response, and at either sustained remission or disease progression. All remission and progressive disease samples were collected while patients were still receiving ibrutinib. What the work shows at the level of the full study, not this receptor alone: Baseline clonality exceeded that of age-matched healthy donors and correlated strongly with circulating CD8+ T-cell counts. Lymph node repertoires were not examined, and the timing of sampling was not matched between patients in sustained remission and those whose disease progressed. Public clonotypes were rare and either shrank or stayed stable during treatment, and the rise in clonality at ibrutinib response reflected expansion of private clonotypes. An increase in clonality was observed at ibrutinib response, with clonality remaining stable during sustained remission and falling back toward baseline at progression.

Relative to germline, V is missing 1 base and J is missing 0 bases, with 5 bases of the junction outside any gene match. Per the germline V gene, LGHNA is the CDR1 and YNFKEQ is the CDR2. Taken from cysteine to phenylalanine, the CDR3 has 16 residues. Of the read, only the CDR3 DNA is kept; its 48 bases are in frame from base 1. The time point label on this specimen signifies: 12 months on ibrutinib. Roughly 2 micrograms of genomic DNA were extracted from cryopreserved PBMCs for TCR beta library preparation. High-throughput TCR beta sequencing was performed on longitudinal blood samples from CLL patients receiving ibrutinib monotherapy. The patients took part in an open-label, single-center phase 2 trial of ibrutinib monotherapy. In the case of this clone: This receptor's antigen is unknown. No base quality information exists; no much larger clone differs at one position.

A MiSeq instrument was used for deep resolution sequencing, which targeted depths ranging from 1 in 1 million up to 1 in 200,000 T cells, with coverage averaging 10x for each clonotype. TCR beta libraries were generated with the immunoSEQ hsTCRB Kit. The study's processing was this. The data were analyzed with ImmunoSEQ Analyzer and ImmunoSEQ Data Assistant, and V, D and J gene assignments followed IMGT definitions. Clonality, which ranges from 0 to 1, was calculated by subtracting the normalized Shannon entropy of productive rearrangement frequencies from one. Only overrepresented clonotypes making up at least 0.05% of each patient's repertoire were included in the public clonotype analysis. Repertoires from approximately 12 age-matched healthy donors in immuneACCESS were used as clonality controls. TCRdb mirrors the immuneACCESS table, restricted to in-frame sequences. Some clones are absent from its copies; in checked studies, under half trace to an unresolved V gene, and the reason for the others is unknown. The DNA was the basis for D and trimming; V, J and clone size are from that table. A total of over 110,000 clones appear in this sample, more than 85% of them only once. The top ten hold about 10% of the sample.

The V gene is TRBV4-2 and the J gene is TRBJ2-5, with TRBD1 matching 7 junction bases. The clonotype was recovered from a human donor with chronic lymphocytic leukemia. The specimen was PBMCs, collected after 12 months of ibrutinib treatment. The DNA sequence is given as TGTGCCAGCAGCCAAGGTGGCAGGGGGTACCAAGAGACCCAGTACTTC. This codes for CASSQGGRGYQETQYF.